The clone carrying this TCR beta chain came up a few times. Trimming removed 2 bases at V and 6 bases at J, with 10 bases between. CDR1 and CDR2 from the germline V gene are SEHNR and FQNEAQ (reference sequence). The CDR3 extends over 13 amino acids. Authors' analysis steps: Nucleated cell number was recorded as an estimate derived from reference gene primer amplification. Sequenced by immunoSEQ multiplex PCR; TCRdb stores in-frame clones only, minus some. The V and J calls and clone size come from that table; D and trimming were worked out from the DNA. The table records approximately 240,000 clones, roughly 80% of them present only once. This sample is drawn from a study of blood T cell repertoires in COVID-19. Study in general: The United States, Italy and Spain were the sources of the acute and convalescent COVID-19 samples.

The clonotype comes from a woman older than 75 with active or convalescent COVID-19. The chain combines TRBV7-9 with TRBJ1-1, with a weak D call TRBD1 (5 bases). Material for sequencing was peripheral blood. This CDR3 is CASSLNQGSEAFF. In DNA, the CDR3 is TGTGCCAGCAGCTTAAACCAGGGCTCTGAAGCTTTCTTT.